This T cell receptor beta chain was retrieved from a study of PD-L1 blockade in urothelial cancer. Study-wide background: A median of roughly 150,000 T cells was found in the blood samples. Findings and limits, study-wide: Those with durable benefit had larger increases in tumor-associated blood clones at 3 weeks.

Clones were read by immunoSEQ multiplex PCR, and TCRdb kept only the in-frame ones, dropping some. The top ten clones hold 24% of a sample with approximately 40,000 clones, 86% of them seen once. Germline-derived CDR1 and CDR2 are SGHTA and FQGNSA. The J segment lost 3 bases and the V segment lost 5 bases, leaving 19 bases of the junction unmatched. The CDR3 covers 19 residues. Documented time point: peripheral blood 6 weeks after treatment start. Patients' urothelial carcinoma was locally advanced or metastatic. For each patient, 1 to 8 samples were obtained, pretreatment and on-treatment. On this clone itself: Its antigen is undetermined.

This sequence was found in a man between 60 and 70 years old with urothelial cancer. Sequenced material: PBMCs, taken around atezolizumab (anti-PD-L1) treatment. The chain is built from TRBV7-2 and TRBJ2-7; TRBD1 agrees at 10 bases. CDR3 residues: CASSPRGGSGTGDGYEQYF. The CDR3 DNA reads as TGTGCCAGCAGCCCTAGGGGGGGATCCGGGACAGGGGATGGCTACGAGCAGTACTTC.